Listed below are T cell receptor beta chains from one sample, sequenced in a study of somatic mutations in cytotoxic T cells in rheumatoid arthritis. Libraries were prepared by immunoSEQ multiplex PCR; TCRdb keeps only in-frame clonotypes and omits some of them. The table shows almost 20,000 clones, with roughly 80% occurring only once. Sequenced sample: CD8+ T cells sorted from blood. The receptors were sampled from a woman aged 45-65 years in good health. The CDR3 runs from the conserved cysteine through the conserved F or W. A D gene is named only where the DNA matches it firmly. Size values are once, few and many counts, or a class for expanded clones, and some rows have none.

>NA|TRBV5-1|NA|TRBJ2-1
CASSYGDPLRAYNEQFF
TGCGCCAGCAGCTACGGGGACCCCCTCCGGGCCTACAATGAGCAGTTCTTC
>NA|TRBV28|NA|TRBJ1-1
CASRLVREAFF
TGTGCCAGCAGATTGGTGAGAGAAGCTTTCTTT
>NA|TRBV6-1|NA|TRBJ1-5
CASSETGYNQPQHF
TGTGCCAGCAGTGAAACCGGATACAATCAGCCCCAGCATTTT
>NA|TRBV7-9|NA|TRBJ2-7
CASGRYSVQYF
TGTGCCAGCGGACGGTATTCGGTACAGTACTTC
>NA|TRBV5-4|NA|TRBJ1-1
CASSLKQENTEAFF
TGTGCCAGCAGCTTAAAACAGGAGAACACTGAAGCTTTCTTT
>TRBD1|TRBV27|NA|TRBJ1-6
CASSLSYPPGQHNSPLHF
TGTGCCAGCAGTTTATCTTACCCCCCGGGACAGCATAATTCACCCCTCCACTTT
>NA|TRBV2|once|TRBJ2-7
CASSESKSPYEQYF
TGTGCCAGCAGTGAATCAAAGTCCCCCTACGAGCAGTACTTC
>NA|TRBV5-6|once|TRBJ2-3
CASNAWGLPDTQYF
TGTGCCAGCAACGCCTGGGGACTGCCAGATACGCAGTATTTT
>NA|TRBV10-2|NA|TRBJ2-1
CASGPNNEQFF
TGCGCCAGCGGACCCAATAATGAGCAGTTCTTC
>TRBD1|TRBV5-6|NA|TRBJ2-7
CASSPGDRVYEQYF
TGTGCCAGCAGTCCAGGGGACAGGGTCTACGAGCAGTACTTC
>NA|TRBV6-1|NA|TRBJ2-1
CASSDPPGREQFF
TGTGCCAGCAGTGACCCCCCAGGACGTGAGCAGTTCTTC
>NA|TRBV2|NA|TRBJ2-5
CASSEWVEAETQYF
TGTGCCAGCAGTGAATGGGTTGAGGCAGAGACCCAGTACTTC
>TRBD2|TRBV2|NA|TRBJ2-2
CASSAGKLAGGELFF
TGTGCCAGCAGTGCGGGAAAACTAGCGGGCGGGGAGCTGTTTTTT
>NA|TRBV7-3|NA|TRBJ2-3
CASSLNVIGTPGDTQYF
TGTGCCAGCAGCTTAAACGTAATTGGGACCCCGGGAGATACGCAGTATTTT
>NA|TRBV5-5|NA|TRBJ1-1
CASSLPYSGASNTEAFF
TGTGCCAGCAGCTTACCCTACTCAGGGGCCTCGAACACTGAAGCTTTCTTT
>NA|TRBV11-2|NA|TRBJ2-1
CASSLRGGGKIENEQFF
TGTGCCAGCAGCCTCCGGGGAGGAGGGAAAATCGAGAATGAGCAGTTCTTC
>TRBD2|TRBV6-1|NA|TRBJ2-1
CASSEMSSGGSYNEQFF
TGTGCCAGCAGTGAAATGTCTAGCGGGGGCTCCTACAATGAGCAGTTCTTC
>TRBD1|TRBV4-3|NA|TRBJ1-1
CASSPSGGGERGDTEAFF
TGCGCCAGCAGCCCTTCAGGAGGGGGCGAGAGAGGGGACACTGAAGCTTTCTTT
>NA|TRBV5-6|NA|TRBJ1-1
CASSWGLTNTEAFF
TGTGCCAGCAGCTGGGGACTCACCAACACTGAAGCTTTCTTT
>NA|TRBV7-9|NA|TRBJ1-5
CASSLDSQPQHF
TGTGCCAGCAGCCTCGACAGTCAGCCCCAGCATTTT
>NA|TRBV29-1|NA|TRBJ1-3
CSVEGGSDGNTIYF
TGCAGCGTTGAAGGGGGGTCGGATGGAAACACCATATATTTT
>TRBD2|TRBV7-2|NA|TRBJ2-7
CASSLAQVGRGRGGAYEQYF
TGTGCCAGCAGCTTAGCGCAAGTAGGGAGAGGGCGGGGGGGAGCCTACGAGCAGTACTTC
>TRBD1|TRBV29-1|NA|TRBJ1-2
CSVEDDRGGYTF
TGCAGCGTTGAAGATGACAGGGGAGGCTACACCTTC
>NA|TRBV7-9|NA|TRBJ2-2
CASSTPGEGDYTGELFF
TGTGCCAGCAGCACCCCCGGTGAGGGGGACTACACCGGGGAGCTGTTTTTT
>NA|TRBV9|NA|TRBJ2-5
CASSVDLGVETQYF
TGTGCCAGCAGCGTAGATTTAGGGGTAGAGACCCAGTACTTC
>TRBD1|TRBV4-3|few|TRBJ1-2
CASSQEGSWTGPYGYTF
TGCGCCAGCAGCCAAGAAGGCTCTTGGACAGGACCCTATGGCTACACCTTC
>NA|TRBV5-8|NA|TRBJ2-5
CASSLWVAQETQYF
TGTGCCAGCAGCTTGTGGGTAGCCCAAGAGACCCAGTACTTC
>NA|TRBV10-1|NA|TRBJ2-3
CASNLRSTPARTDTQYF
TGCGCCAGCAACCTAAGGTCAACCCCCGCAAGAACAGATACGCAGTATTTT
>NA|TRBV4-1|NA|TRBJ2-7
CASSQEVTDYEQYF
TGCGCCAGCAGCCAAGAAGTCACAGACTACGAGCAGTACTTC
>TRBD2|TRBV2|NA|TRBJ2-1
CASSEVLAGLNEQFF
TGTGCCAGCAGTGAGGTACTAGCGGGCCTCAATGAGCAGTTCTTC
>NA|TRBV4-1|NA|TRBJ2-2
CASSGTLQGIGELFF
TGCGCCAGCAGCGGGACATTACAGGGAATCGGGGAGCTGTTTTTT
>TRBD2|TRBV5-4|NA|TRBJ2-3
CASSLGGAGAGTDTQYF
TGTGCCAGCAGCTTGGGTGGTGCGGGAGCTGGAACAGATACGCAGTATTTT
>TRBD1|TRBV2|NA|TRBJ2-1
CASTQGQGAITSYNEQFF
TGTGCCAGCACCCAAGGACAGGGGGCGATAACAAGCTACAATGAGCAGTTCTTC
>TRBD1|TRBV14|few|TRBJ2-7
CASSRWDSSYEQYF
TGTGCCAGCAGCCGATGGGACAGCTCCTACGAGCAGTACTTC
>TRBD2|TRBV4-1|NA|TRBJ2-1
CASSQVPSGRAIYNEQFF
TGCGCCAGCAGCCAAGTTCCCAGCGGGAGGGCCATCTACAATGAGCAGTTCTTC
>NA|TRBV7-9|NA|TRBJ2-1
CASRKGGANNEQFF
TGTGCCAGCAGAAAGGGGGGGGCTAACAATGAGCAGTTCTTC
>NA|TRBV5-4|NA|TRBJ1-1
CASSWGTEAFF
TGTGCCAGCAGCTGGGGCACTGAAGCTTTCTTT
>TRBD1|TRBV19|NA|TRBJ1-1
CASSTSGQGNTEAFF
TGTGCCAGTAGTACCTCTGGACAGGGGAACACTGAAGCTTTCTTT
>NA|TRBV7-6|NA|TRBJ1-5
CASSPEAGDNQPQHF
TGTGCCAGCAGCCCCGAGGCAGGAGATAATCAGCCCCAGCATTTT
>NA|TRBV2|NA|TRBJ2-5
CASSEQGTIETQYF
TGTGCCAGCAGTGAACAGGGCACGATAGAGACCCAGTACTTC
>NA|TRBV5-4|NA|TRBJ2-1
CASSLVGDEQFF
TGTGCCAGCAGCTTGGTAGGGGATGAGCAGTTCTTC
>NA|TRBV21-1|NA|TRBJ2-5
CASSKLSGRAPQTQYF
TGTGCCAGCAGCAAATTGAGCGGGAGGGCCCCGCAGACCCAGTACTTC
>NA|TRBV6-1|NA|TRBJ2-1
CASSVGLGVGGHNEQFF
TGTGCCAGCAGTGTAGGTTTGGGTGTCGGAGGGCATAATGAGCAGTTCTTC
>TRBD1|TRBV28|NA|TRBJ1-5
CASRPQGNPNPNQPQHF
TGTGCCAGCAGGCCACAGGGGAACCCCAACCCCAATCAGCCCCAGCATTTT
>NA|TRBV29-1|NA|TRBJ2-1
CSVLGHRGNEQFF
TGCAGCGTCTTGGGACACCGGGGTAATGAGCAGTTCTTC
>NA|TRBV30|NA|TRBJ1-1
CAWSVVRGRNTEAFF
TGTGCCTGGAGTGTCGTGAGGGGCAGGAACACTGAAGCTTTCTTT
>NA|TRBV2|NA|TRBJ1-1
CASSEGHSAGLNTEAFF
TGTGCCAGCAGTGAGGGACATTCAGCAGGGCTGAACACTGAAGCTTTCTTT
>NA|TRBV5-1|NA|TRBJ1-1
CASSLRSPNTEAFF
TGCGCCAGCAGCTTGAGGTCTCCGAACACTGAAGCTTTCTTT
>TRBD1|TRBV15|NA|TRBJ1-1
CATSRGLTGVLWEAFF
TGTGCCACCAGCAGAGGTTTGACAGGGGTGTTGTGGGAAGCTTTCTTT
>TRBD1|TRBV27|NA|TRBJ2-7
CASSYRGFMGYEQYF
TGTGCCAGCAGCTACAGGGGATTCATGGGCTACGAGCAGTACTTC
>TRBD1|TRBV9|once|TRBJ1-4
CASSVNRGHEKLFF
TGTGCCAGCAGCGTAAACAGGGGACATGAAAAACTGTTTTTT
>NA|TRBV5-4|once|TRBJ2-7
CASSWRDVDYEQYF
TGTGCCAGCAGCTGGAGGGACGTTGACTACGAGCAGTACTTC
>NA|TRBV7-9|NA|TRBJ1-6
CASSFWADSPLHF
TGTGCCAGCAGCTTCTGGGCAGATTCACCCCTCCACTTT